The present entry profiles one T cell receptor (beta chain) with its context. TCRdb's copy holds only in-frame clones and misses some; the assay was immunoSEQ multiplex PCR. The sample has some 100,000 clones, 68% seen once. This sample stems from a study of shared clonotypes between healthy human individuals. Turning to the study itself: Each donor's CD4 naive and CD4 memory cells filled three plates apiece, CD8 naive two, and CD8 memory one.

The CDR3 spans 15 residues. V trimming: 8 bases; J trimming: 3 bases; junction bases outside the gene matches: 12. Germline assignment: CDR1 MNHEY and CDR2 SMNVEV (reference sequence). Sequencing was performed on memory CD8+ T cells sorted from blood. Regarding subset: CD45RO+ cells pooled with CCR7-negative TemRA cells. This TCR was recovered from a woman aged 30 to 39 in good health. The chain recombines TRBV27 with TRBJ2-7, with 8 bases identical to TRBD2. The CDR3 DNA sequence: TGTGCCAGCCGCCTTCGGTTTAGCGGGATCTACGAGCAGTACTTC. This sequence encodes CASRLRFSGIYEQYF.